This entry describes one T cell receptor (beta chain). The sample comes from a study of molecular identifiers for immune sequencing clone quantification. Study-wide background: Four of five splits of RNA from 20,000 or 100,000 naive CD8 cells were sequenced in replicates.

TCRdb analysed the PCR reads with MiXCR anew, one entry per CDR3 protein. The table includes some 97,000 distinct CDR3 sequences, roughly a third detected once. Looked up from germline, CDR1 is SNHLY and CDR2 is FYNNEI. The CDR3 spans 14 residues. V was clipped by 11 bases and J by 4 bases, with 20 bases between them. RNA fractions of 10%, 30% or 50% and about 19,000 to 1,000,000 sorted cells were the source of naive CD8 libraries. The chain recombines TRBV2 with TRBJ2-5; possibly TRBD1 for D (6 bases). Sample: naive CD8+ T cells from blood, with Jurkat cell RNA spiked in. Subset described: FACS-sorted CD8+CD4-CCR7+CD45RA+ naive T cells. This sequence originates from a human donor in good health. Some libraries in this study had Jurkat cell RNA spiked in. The CDR3 sequence: CARGGTSPAETQYF. The DNA of the CDR3 is TGTGCCCGTGGTGGGACATCCCCGGCAGAGACCCAGTACTTC.